Sequencing of this T cell receptor beta chain was carried out in a study of post-analysis software for immune sequencing data. Study-level points and caveats: Diversity measured as normalized Chao1 was significantly lower in multiple sclerosis patients than in controls. Roughly 5 TRBV segments occurring more often in patients than controls included TRBV5-6, TRBV5-1 and TRBV20-1.

Trimming pared 5 bases from V and 4 bases from J, leaving 14 bases between. CDR3 size: 13 residues. CDR1 and CDR2 (germline): DFQATT, SNEGSKA (reference sequence). The authors incorporated unique molecular identifiers into the TCR beta cDNA libraries. MiXCR was run by TCRdb on the PCR reads, yielding one entry per CDR3 protein. The table lists more than 500,000 distinct CDR3 sequences, around 34% of them singletons, with 4.5% to 7.5% in the top ten. Concerning this clonotype: The antigen remains undetermined.

Input material: blood. The clonotype was recovered from a girl aged 2 to 17 with multiple sclerosis. This chain uses TRBV20-1 with TRBJ1-1; unclear D gene. In DNA form, the CDR3 reads TGCAGTGCTCCCGGGCCCTACGCCACTGAAGCTTTCTTT. Encoded protein: CSAPGPYATEAFF.